What follows is one TCR beta chain and its context. Its antigen is unidentified. The sample is drawn from a study of T cell clones after liver transplantation. Study at large: Without induction therapy, subjects received standard immunosuppression until 12-24 months post-transplant. Study conclusions and caveats: Graft donor-reactive T cells may have migrated into the graft rather than being deleted.

Clones were sequenced by immunoSEQ multiplex PCR, and TCRdb holds only the in-frame ones, with some missing. The data show fewer than 85,000 clones, 80% seen once. The V gene's germline CDR1 is MNHEY and CDR2 SMNVEV (reference sequence). This CDR3 has 16 amino acids. V lost 5 bases, J lost 0 bases, and 9 bases stayed unmatched. The sample was CD4+ T cells from blood, taken 12 months after liver transplant. The source is a human patient who received a liver transplant. Some of these T cells may belong to the graft donor. The genes are TRBV27 and TRBJ2-7; 8 bases fit TRBD1. The DNA for the CDR3 is TGTGCCAGCAGTCCCACCGGGACAGGCCTCTCCTACGAGCAGTACTTC. Translated, it gives CASSPTGTGLSYEQYF.